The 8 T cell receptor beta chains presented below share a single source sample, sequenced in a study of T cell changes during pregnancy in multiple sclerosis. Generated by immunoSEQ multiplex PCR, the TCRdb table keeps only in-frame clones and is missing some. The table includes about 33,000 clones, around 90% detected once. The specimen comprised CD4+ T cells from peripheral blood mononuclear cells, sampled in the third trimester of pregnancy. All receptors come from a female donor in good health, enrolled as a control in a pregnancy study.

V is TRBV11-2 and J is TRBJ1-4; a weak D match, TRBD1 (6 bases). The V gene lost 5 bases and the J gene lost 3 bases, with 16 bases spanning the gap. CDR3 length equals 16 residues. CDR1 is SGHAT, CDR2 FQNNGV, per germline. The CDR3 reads CASSLNVRGANEKLFF. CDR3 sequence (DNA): TGTGCCAGCAGCCTCAACGTCAGGGGCGCTAATGAAAAACTGTTTTTT.

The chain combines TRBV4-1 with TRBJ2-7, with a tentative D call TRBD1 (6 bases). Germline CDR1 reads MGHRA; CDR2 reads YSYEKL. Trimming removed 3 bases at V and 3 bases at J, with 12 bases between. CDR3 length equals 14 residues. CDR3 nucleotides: TGCGCCAGCAGCCACCGGGACATAGACTACGAGCAGTACTTC. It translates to CASSHRDIDYEQYF.

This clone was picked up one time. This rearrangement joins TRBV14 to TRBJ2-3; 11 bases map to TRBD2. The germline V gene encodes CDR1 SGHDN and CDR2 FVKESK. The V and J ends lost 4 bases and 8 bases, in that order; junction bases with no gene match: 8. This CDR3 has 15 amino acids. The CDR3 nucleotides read TGTGCCAGCAGCCGAATAGCGGGAGGGATAGGTACGCAGTATTTT. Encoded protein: CASSRIAGGIGTQYF.

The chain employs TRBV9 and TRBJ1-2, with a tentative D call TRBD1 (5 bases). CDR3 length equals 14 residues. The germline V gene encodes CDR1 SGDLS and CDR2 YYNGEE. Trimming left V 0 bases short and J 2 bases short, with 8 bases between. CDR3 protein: CASSVDPGNYGYTF. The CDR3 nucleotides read TGTGCCAGCAGCGTAGATCCAGGGAACTATGGCTACACCTTC.

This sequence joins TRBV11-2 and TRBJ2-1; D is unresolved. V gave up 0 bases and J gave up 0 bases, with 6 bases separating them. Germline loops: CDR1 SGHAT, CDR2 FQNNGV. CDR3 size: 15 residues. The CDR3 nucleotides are TGTGCCAGCAGCTTAGACAGGTACTCCTACAATGAGCAGTTCTTC. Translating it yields CASSLDRYSYNEQFF.

The CDR3 here is CASSLRGSSYNSPLHF. In DNA, the CDR3 is TGCGCCAGCAGCTTAAGAGGTAGCTCCTATAATTCACCCCTCCACTTT. The V call is TRBV5-1, the J call TRBJ1-6; D is uncertain. CDR1 is SGHRS and CDR2 is YFSETQ in the germline V gene. Trimming pared 2 bases from V and 0 bases from J, leaving 9 bases between. This CDR3 contains 16 residues.

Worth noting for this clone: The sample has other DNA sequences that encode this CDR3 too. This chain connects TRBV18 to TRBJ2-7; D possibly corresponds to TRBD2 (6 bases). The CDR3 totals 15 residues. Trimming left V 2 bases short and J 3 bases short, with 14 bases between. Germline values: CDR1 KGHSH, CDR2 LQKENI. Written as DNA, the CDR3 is TGTGCCAGCTCACCAAGAGGCGGGGATAGCTACGAGCAGTACTTC. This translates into CASSPRGGDSYEQYF.

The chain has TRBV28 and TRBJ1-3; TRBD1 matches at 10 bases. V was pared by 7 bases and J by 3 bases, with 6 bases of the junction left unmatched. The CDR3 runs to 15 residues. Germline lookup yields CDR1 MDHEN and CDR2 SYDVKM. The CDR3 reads CASTSTGGGGNTIYF. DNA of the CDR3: TGTGCCAGCACCTCGACAGGGGGCGGTGGAAACACCATATATTTT.